This T cell receptor (beta chain) was sequenced in a study of beta chain features in type 1 diabetes. Whole-study context: Sorted cells from all samples, numbering approximately 110,000,000, were examined. Study results and caveats: In all four CD4+ subsets, TCRB CDR3 length was significantly, moderately reduced in type 1 diabetes. There was no resolution here of whether HLA type influences TCRB rearrangement.

The CDR3 totals 13 residues. With 5 bases removed from V and 3 bases from J, the gap between germline ends came to 11 bases. Germline V gene data show CDR1 as LNHNV and CDR2 as YYDKDF (reference sequence). Purity of each sorted population was above 95%. Sequenced material consisted of expressed TCRB transcripts (all of the isolated RNA was reverse transcribed). Generated by immunoSEQ multiplex PCR, the TCRdb table keeps only in-frame clones and is missing some. The data contain 640,000 or so clones, about an eighth of them singletons. This clone was counted between two and nine times. Its matching antigen is unknown.

The V and J genes are TRBV15 and TRBJ2-7; D is unresolved. The source of this sequence is a man between 18 and 35 years old with type 1 diabetes. Sequences were obtained from naive CD4+ T cells from blood. The CDR3 coding sequence is TGTGCCACCAGCTCCCGGGCAAGCTACGAGCAGTACTTC. Encoded protein: CATSSRASYEQYF.